The present T cell receptor beta chain was sequenced within a study of T cell changes during pregnancy in multiple sclerosis. V gave up 0 bases and J gave up 7 bases; unmatched junction bases: 3. Germline V CDR1 and CDR2: SGDLS, YYNGEE. The CDR3 is made up of 14 amino acids. TCRdb's copy holds only in-frame clones and misses some; the assay was immunoSEQ multiplex PCR. The sample lists about 41,000 clones; approximately 90% were seen once. Material: CD4+ T cells from peripheral blood mononuclear cells, obtained in the first trimester of pregnancy. The receptor comes from a female donor with multiple sclerosis, enrolled in a pregnancy study. This chain uses TRBV9 with TRBJ1-1, with TRBD1 matching over 10 bases. The CDR3 reads CASSVATGGGEAFF. The CDR3 region has the DNA TGTGCCAGCAGCGTAGCGACAGGGGGCGGTGAAGCTTTCTTT.